This T cell receptor beta chain was found in a study of human T cells and chemical hapten exposure. The germline V gene encodes CDR1 MDHEN and CDR2 SYDVKM. V lost 4 bases and J lost 3, with 13 bases in between. CDR3 length: 14 residues. TCRdb processed the RACE reads anew with MiXCR; each CDR3 protein has one entry. The sample shows 100,000 or so distinct CDR3 sequences, over 7.5% of them seen only once. Specified time point: patch test 2, 6 weeks after DPC sensitization. Treatment in this sample: therapeutic diphenylcyclopropenone sensitization with weekly scalp DPC. Notes on the study in general: Unchanged with DPC sensitization were TCRs above 1 in 1000 frequency.

This clonotype occurred many times. The antigen is undetermined. The TCR was taken from a woman between 40 and 50 years old with alopecia areata. Some clones in this sample may be carry-over from other donors' samples. V gene TRBV28 combines with J gene TRBJ2-7, with D perhaps TRBD1 or TRBD2 (6 bases each). The sample was whole blood, taken in connection with sensitization to the hapten diphenylcyclopropenone (DPC). This chain's CDR3 is CASSSVGGNYEQYF. The CDR3, as DNA: TGTGCCAGCAGTTCGGTAGGGGGGAACTACGAGCAGTACTTC.